A single sample is the source of the 26 T cell receptor beta chains below, sequenced in a study of T cell responses to AZD1222 COVID-19 vaccine. Only in-frame clones appear in the TCRdb table, and some are missing; sequencing was by immunoSEQ multiplex PCR. The repertoire has fewer than 100,000 clones, approximately 84% of them found once; the top ten carry 14%. The sample was peripheral blood, taken 28 days after the second AZD1222 dose. The origin of the receptors is an adult who received the AZD1222 COVID-19 vaccine.

V is TRBV18 and J is TRBJ2-7, with unresolved D. This CDR3 has 15 amino acids. The germline V gene encodes CDR1 KGHSH and CDR2 LQKENI. V lost 3 bases, J lost 1 base, and 13 bases lay in between. As DNA, the CDR3 is TGTGCCAGCTCACCCCGTAACTGGGATTCCTACGAGCAGTACTTC. Protein product: CASSPRNWDSYEQYF.

The DNA for the CDR3 is TGTGCCAGCTCCCGTACCCCGGGACCGACCTACGAGCAGTACTTC. Protein product: CASSRTPGPTYEQYF. This chain uses TRBV9 with TRBJ2-7; either TRBD1 or TRBD2 may fit D (5 bases each). CDR1 is SGDLS and CDR2 is YYNGEE in the germline V gene. The CDR3 is 15 residues long. The ends were cut back, 7 bases at V and 2 bases at J, with 19 bases in the middle. Combining the CDR3 with reference TRBV9 and TRBJ2-7 gives the whole variable domain DSGVTQTPKHLITATGQRVTLRCSPRSGDLSVYWYQQSLDQGLQFLIQYYNGEERAKGNILERFSAQQFPDLHSELNLSSLELGDSALYFCASSRTPGPTYEQYFGPGTRLTVT.

This clone was observed a single time. The gene calls are TRBV18 and TRBJ1-1, with D possibly TRBD1 on 6 matching bases. Deletions cut 6 bases from V and 2 bases from J, with 10 bases between. Germline V gene sequence: CDR1 KGHSH, CDR2 LQKENI. This CDR3 is built from 13 residues. CDR3 region: CASSRGQNTEAFF. CDR3 DNA: TGTGCCAGCTCGCGGGGGCAAAACACTGAAGCTTTCTTT.

The V call is TRBV29-1, the J call TRBJ2-6; 8 positions agree with TRBD1. Germline V gene sequence: CDR1 SQVTM, CDR2 ANQGSEA. The CDR3 sequence is 15 residues long. Trimming took 5 bases from V and 4 from J; bases not matched to a gene: 7. For the CDR3, the DNA is TGCAGCGTTTGGACAGGGCTGGACGGGGCCAACGTCCTGACTTTC. As protein: CSVWTGLDGANVLTF.

V usage is TRBV24-1 and J usage is TRBJ1-1; D ambiguous. The CDR3 has 11 residues. CDR1 is KGHDR and CDR2 is SFDVKD in the germline V gene. Trimming took off 8 bases at V and 5 bases at J, with 8 bases between the two ends. The DNA of the CDR3 is TGTGCCACCAAAAACGGGACTGAAGCTTTCTTT. Translating gives CATKNGTEAFF.

The chain is built from TRBV7-9 and TRBJ2-5; D may be TRBD2 (5 bases). Trimming shortened V by 10 bases and J by 4 bases, and 22 bases separated the two germline ends. The CDR3 has 15 amino acids. The germline V gene has CDR1 SEHNR and CDR2 FQNEAQ (reference sequence). The CDR3 nucleotides read TGTGCCACCGCCCCCCGCTCGGGGTCTCGAGAGACCCAGTACTTC. It translates to CATAPRSGSRETQYF.

The chain links TRBV11-2 to TRBJ1-6, with 8 bases that match TRBD1. Germline assignment: CDR1 SGHAT and CDR2 FQNNGV. This CDR3 spans 15 amino acids. V lost 4 bases to trimming and J lost 8 bases; unmatched junction nucleotides: 7. The chain's CDR3 is CASSSEGTGYSPLHF. CDR3 nucleotides: TGTGCCAGCAGCTCCGAGGGGACAGGATATTCACCCCTCCACTTT.

Here the CDR3 reads CASSLAGGTYNEQFF. The DNA for the CDR3 is TGCGCCAGCAGCTTGGCTGGGGGGACCTACAATGAGCAGTTCTTC. The gene calls are TRBV5-1 and TRBJ2-1; D possibly corresponds to TRBD2 (6 bases). V was cut by 0 bases and J by 2 bases, with 9 bases left in between. There are 15 residues in the CDR3. The germline CDR1 and CDR2 sequences are SGHRS and YFSETQ.

The CDR3 bases are TGTGCCAGCAGATCAACAGGGACCTACGAGCAGTACTTC. Amino acid sequence: CASRSTGTYEQYF. The V and J genes are TRBV5-6 and TRBJ2-7, with D maybe TRBD1 (6 bases). The CDR3 runs to 13 residues. V lost 5 bases and J 2 bases, leaving 11 bases between the germline ends. Germline assignment: CDR1 SGHDT and CDR2 YYEEEE.

J is TRBJ1-5 and V is TRBV19; 10 bases agree with TRBD1. Trimming cost V 7 bases and J 5 bases; bases outside gene matches: 2. The CDR3 loop spans 13 amino acids. Germline assignment: CDR1 LNHDA and CDR2 SQIVND (reference sequence). CDR3 nucleotide sequence: TGTGCCAGTACGGGACAGGGGTATCAGCCCCAGCATTTT. Protein product: CASTGQGYQPQHF.

The chain links TRBV6-2 or TRBV6-3 to TRBJ2-3, with unresolved D. V was clipped by 6 bases and J by 5 bases, with 6 bases between them. Looked up from germline, CDR1 is MNHEY and CDR2 is SVGEGT. This CDR3 has 11 amino acids. The DNA for the CDR3 is TGTGCCAGCAGCCCAAGAGATACGCAGTATTTT. Translation: CASSPRDTQYF.

The CDR3 loop is CASSRQGGDQPQHF. CDR3 coding DNA: TGTGCCAGCAGTAGACAGGGAGGGGATCAGCCCCAGCATTTT. This chain uses TRBV6-2 or TRBV6-3 with TRBJ1-5, with 7 positions matching TRBD1. With 5 bases clipped from V and 5 bases from J, the junction kept 6 bases outside the gene matches. CDR1 is MNHEY and CDR2 is SVGEGT in the germline V gene. The CDR3 totals 14 residues.

The rearrangement uses TRBV28 and TRBJ2-1; TRBD1 might be the D (5 bases). Trimming stripped 5 bases from V and 9 bases from J, with 11 bases between. Germline V gene sequence: CDR1 MDHEN, CDR2 SYDVKM. The CDR3 sequence is 12 residues long. The CDR3 nucleotides are TGTGCCAGCAGTCTAATTCAGGGTGAGCAGTTCTTC. Translating it yields CASSLIQGEQFF.

The genes are TRBV5-1 and TRBJ2-6, with D unclear. The CDR3 covers 14 residues. V was clipped by 4 bases and J by 4 bases, with 9 bases between them. Germline assignment: CDR1 SGHRS and CDR2 YFSETQ. The DNA of the CDR3 is TGCGCCAGCAGCCCCAATGTGGGGGCCAACGTCCTGACTTTC. This translates into CASSPNVGANVLTF. Drawing the rest from reference TRBV5-1 and TRBJ2-6, the complete variable domain is KAGVTQTPRYLIKTRGQQVTLSCSPISGHRSVSWYQQTPGQGLQFLFEYFSETQRNKGNFPGRFSGRQFSNSRSEMNVSTLELGDSALYLCASSPNVGANVLTFGAGSRLTVL.

This clone was detected only a few times. The chain uses TRBV5-6 and TRBJ2-2; TRBD1 is a possible D gene (5 bases). The germline V gene has CDR1 SGHDT and CDR2 YYEEEE. Trimming left V 6 bases short and J 2 bases short, with 20 bases between. The CDR3 contains 17 residues. For the CDR3, the DNA is TGTGCCAGCAACCCGTTTCGTAGGGGCGCCAACACCGGGGAGCTGTTTTTT. It codes for CASNPFRRGANTGELFF. Supplemented by reference TRBV5-6 and TRBJ2-2, the full variable domain reads DAGVTQSPTHLIKTRGQQVTLRCSPKSGHDTVSWYQQALGQGPQFIFQYYEEEERQRGNFPDRFSGHQFPNYSSELNVNALLLGDSALYLCASNPFRRGANTGELFFGEGSRLTVL.

The chain combines TRBV12-2 with TRBJ1-5; TRBD1 is the table's D call and was not checked against the DNA. TRBV12-2 is listed as a pseudogene. CDR3 length: 14 amino acids. CDR3 loop: CASWTGGSNQPQHF. CDR3 nucleotide sequence: TGTGCAAGTTGGACAGGGGGTAGCAATCAGCCCCAGCATTTT.

The genes are TRBV2 and TRBJ2-7, with D perhaps TRBD2 (6 bases). The CDR3 contains 13 residues. V was pared by 4 bases and J by 3 bases, with 10 bases between. CDR1 and CDR2 from the germline V gene are SNHLY and FYNNEI. The CDR3 DNA reads TGTGCCAGCAGTGTCCTGGAGGGCTACGAGCAGTACTTC. Translation: CASSVLEGYEQYF. Combining the CDR3 with reference TRBV2 and TRBJ2-7 gives the whole variable domain EPEVTQTPSHQVTQMGQEVILRCVPISNHLYFYWYRQILGQKVEFLVSFYNNEISEKSEIFDDQFSVERPDGSNFTLKIRSTKLEDSAMYFCASSVLEGYEQYFGPGTRLTVT.

The chain has TRBV5-1 and TRBJ2-7, with 11 bases matching TRBD1. The CDR3 spans 15 residues. With 3 bases clipped from V and 3 bases from J, the junction kept 5 bases outside the gene matches. Germline V gene data show CDR1 as SGHRS and CDR2 as YFSETQ. The CDR3 DNA follows: TGCGCCAGCAGCTCAACCGGGACAGGGGGCTACGAGCAGTACTTC. Translating gives CASSSTGTGGYEQYF.

The rearrangement joins TRBV29-1 to TRBJ1-1; D call uncertain. The V end lost 1 base, the J end lost 2 bases, and 8 bases lay between the germline ends. CDR3 size: 13 residues. In germline, CDR1 is SQVTM, CDR2 ANQGSEA. In DNA, the CDR3 is TGCAGCGTTGAAGGCCAGGAAAACACTGAAGCTTTCTTT. This translates into CSVEGQENTEAFF.

The rearrangement uses TRBV27 and TRBJ1-5; D is undetermined. Looked up from germline, CDR1 is MNHEY and CDR2 is SMNVEV (reference sequence). CDR3 length: 13 residues. V lost 3 bases to trimming and J lost 4 bases, with 7 bases between them. The CDR3, as DNA: TGTGCCAGCAGTTTGACTTCTAATCAGCCCCAGCATTTT. Translating it yields CASSLTSNQPQHF.

This chain joins TRBV6-5 and TRBJ2-7, with 7 nucleotides matching TRBD1. The germline CDR1 and CDR2 sequences are MNHEY and SVGAGI. This CDR3 is 15 amino acids long. The ends lost 10 bases at V and 2 bases at J; junction bases unmatched: 14. CDR3 sequence (DNA): TGTGCCACCTCCGGGATAGGGCAGGGGGCCTACGAGCAGTACTTC. This gives the protein CATSGIGQGAYEQYF.

The chain couples TRBV6-5 to TRBJ2-7, with D perhaps being TRBD1 or TRBD2 (5 bases each). V lost 5 bases and J 0 bases, leaving 14 bases between the germline ends. The CDR3 sequence is 15 residues long. Per the germline V gene, CDR1 is MNHEY and CDR2 is SVGAGI. The CDR3 here is CASSKRDPGSYEQYF. In DNA form, the CDR3 reads TGTGCCAGCAGTAAACGGGACCCCGGCTCCTACGAGCAGTACTTC.

V gene TRBV7-8 combines with J gene TRBJ1-5; D not resolved. The V and J ends lost 11 bases and 5 bases respectively, with 19 bases between them. This CDR3 comprises 14 residues. Germline assignment: CDR1 SGHVS and CDR2 FQNEAQ. In nucleotides, the CDR3 is TGTGCCTCCTCGTACGGGAATTTGGATCAGCCCCAGCATTTT. It translates to CASSYGNLDQPQHF.

The chain couples TRBV27 to TRBJ1-2, with a tentative D call TRBD1 (5 bases). V dropped 5 bases and J dropped 7 bases, with 14 bases sitting between them. The CDR3 spans 13 residues. Germline values: CDR1 MNHEY, CDR2 SMNVEV (reference sequence). CDR3 residues: CASSGSGRRGYTF. DNA of the CDR3: TGTGCCAGCAGTGGGTCAGGGCGCCGTGGCTACACCTTC.

The chain uses TRBV6-7 and TRBJ2-1; D is unclear. TRBV6-7 is marked as an open reading frame, function uncertain. The CDR3 consists of 16 residues. Between the trimmed V and J ends, which lost 8 bases and 2 bases, there was a span of 19 bases. The CDR3 protein is CASSPSDPAAYNEQFF. The CDR3, as DNA: TGTGCCAGCTCCCCTTCGGATCCGGCCGCCTACAATGAGCAGTTCTTC.

This chain uses TRBV7-9 with TRBJ2-1, with TRBD2 matching over 13 bases. Germline V gene lookup returns CDR1 SEHNR and CDR2 FQNEAQ (reference sequence). The V segment lost 3 bases and the J segment 3 bases; nucleotides outside the gene matches: 2. This CDR3 is built from 16 residues. For the CDR3, the DNA is TGTGCCAGCAGCTTGACTAGCGGGAGGCTCTACAATGAGCAGTTCTTC. This sequence encodes CASSLTSGRLYNEQFF.